This note documents a single T cell receptor (beta chain) sequence. The antigen is not known. The investigators split CD4+ cells into a CD45RA+ naive subset and a CD45RA-negative memory subset. Genomic DNA of every subset was divided equally among multiple immunoSEQ plates. Data came from immunoSEQ multiplex PCR; TCRdb stores just in-frame clones and leaves some out. The data hold more than 850,000 clones, with more than 75% observed a single time. The data are from a study of shared clonotypes between healthy human individuals. Regarding the study as a whole: A generally larger estimated richness was seen in naive subsets than in memory subsets. Sorted-subset sequencing was shown by rarefaction to be incomplete despite large depth.

Trimming cost V 5 bases and J 7 bases; bases outside gene matches: 7. Germline CDR1 reads SGHTA; CDR2 reads FQGTGA. The CDR3 covers 13 residues. The chain is built from TRBV7-3 and TRBJ2-5; 7 bases are a match to TRBD1. The material sequenced was memory CD4+ T cells from PBMCs. Subset reported: CD45RA-negative fraction. This clonotype originated in a man younger than 35 in good health. Some clones in this sample may be carry-over from other donors' samples. The CDR3 is CASSPDRPGTQYF. For the CDR3, the DNA is TGTGCCAGCAGCCCGGACAGGCCAGGGACCCAGTACTTC. The whole variable domain, filled in from reference TRBV7-3 and TRBJ2-5, reads GAGVSQTPSNKVTEKGKYVELRCDPISGHTALYWYRQSLGQGPEFLIYFQGTGAADDSGLPNDRFFAVRPEGSVSTLKIQRTERGDSAVYLCASSPDRPGTQYFGPGTRLLVL.